Included here is one TCR beta chain sequence, with context. The antigen remains unidentified. Treatment: roughly 18 received Ad26.COV2.S at low or high dose, single or two shots; a few received placebo; per-sample allocation not given. The study sampled participants on day 63 after the first vaccine or placebo injection. These data belong to a study of Ad26.COV2.S vaccination and SARS-CoV-2 variants. Study results and caveats: An underestimation of total T cell responses may have resulted from the TCR breadth and depth analyses.

This table comes from immunoSEQ multiplex PCR, and its TCRdb copy is limited to in-frame clones, with some not included. Of about 480,000 clones in the sample, 87% are singletons; the top ten hold 9.5% to 15%. The germline V and J ends were trimmed by 3 bases and 2 bases, with 8 bases remaining between them. Germline CDR1 and CDR2: ENHRY and SYGVKD. CDR3 length: 14 residues. This rearrangement joins TRBV10-3 to TRBJ1-5; no definite D call. The input for sequencing was peripheral blood, taken in a trial of Ad26.COV2.S vaccine versus placebo. This receptor was obtained from a person between 18 and 60 years old who received the Ad26.COV2.S COVID-19 vaccine or a placebo. The chain's CDR3 is CAISDVSGNQPQHF. The CDR3 bases are TGTGCCATCAGTGATGTATCAGGCAATCAGCCCCAGCATTTT.